The source of this T cell receptor beta chain is a study of beta chain features in type 1 diabetes. As every portion of the isolated RNA was reverse transcribed, the sequencing read expressed TCRB transcripts. Repertoires were generated with immunoSEQ multiplex PCR, while TCRdb's copy carries only in-frame clones and drops some. Of a few hundred thousand clones in the sample, approximately 16% are singletons; the top ten hold under 0.02%. The CDR3 runs to 14 residues. The germline V gene encodes CDR1 SQVTM and CDR2 ANQGSEA. J was trimmed by 6 bases and V by 1 base; bases with no gene match: 6. What was sequenced was naive CD4+ T cells from blood. V and J are TRBV29-1 and TRBJ2-7; TRBD1 matches 10 bases. The TCR comes from a woman aged 18 to 35 in good health. The CDR3 region has the DNA TGCAGCGTTGAAGGGGACAGGGGAGGTAGCGAGCAGTACTTC. Amino acids: CSVEGDRGGSEQYF.